This TCR beta chain originates from a study of PD-1 blockade in classical Hodgkin lymphoma. Relapse was seen in all patients after autologous stem cell transplantation, and brentuximab vedotin exposure was variable. There are 14 residues in the CDR3. V gave up 7 bases and J gave up 7 bases; unmatched junction bases: 13. The assay was immunoSEQ multiplex PCR, and TCRdb's table has in-frame clones only and misses some. The table records approximately 44,000 clones, 60% to 75% of them present only once. This material consisted of peripheral blood mononuclear cells (PBMCs), taken at baseline. This chain connects TRBV23-1 to TRBJ2-7; TRBD1 matches 7 bases. TRBV23-1 is marked as an open reading frame, function uncertain. The receptor's source is a human donor with classical Hodgkin lymphoma. CDR3 sequence (DNA): TGCGCCAGCAACGATGACAGGGTAATGGATGAGCAGTACTTC. Translated: CASNDDRVMDEQYF.